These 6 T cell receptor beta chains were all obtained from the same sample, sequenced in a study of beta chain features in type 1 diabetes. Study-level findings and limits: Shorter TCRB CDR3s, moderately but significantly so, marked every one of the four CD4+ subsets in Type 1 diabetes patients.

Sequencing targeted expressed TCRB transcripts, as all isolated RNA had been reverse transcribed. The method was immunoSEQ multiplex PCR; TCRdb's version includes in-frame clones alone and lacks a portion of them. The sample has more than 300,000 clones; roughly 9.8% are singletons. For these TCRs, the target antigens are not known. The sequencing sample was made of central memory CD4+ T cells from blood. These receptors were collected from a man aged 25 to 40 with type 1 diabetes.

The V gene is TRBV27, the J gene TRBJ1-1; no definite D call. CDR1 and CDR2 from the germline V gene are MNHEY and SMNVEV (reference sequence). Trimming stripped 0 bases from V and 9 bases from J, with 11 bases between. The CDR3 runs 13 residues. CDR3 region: CASSLSSKQKAFF. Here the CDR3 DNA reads TGTGCCAGCAGTTTATCGTCTAAACAGAAAGCTTTCTTT.

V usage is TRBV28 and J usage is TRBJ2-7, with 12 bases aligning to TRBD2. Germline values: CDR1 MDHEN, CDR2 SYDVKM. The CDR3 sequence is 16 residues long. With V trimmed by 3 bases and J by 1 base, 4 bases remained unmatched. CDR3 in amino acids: CASSFSGTSGSYEQYF. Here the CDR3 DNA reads TGTGCCAGCAGTTTCAGCGGGACTAGCGGGTCCTACGAGCAGTACTTC.

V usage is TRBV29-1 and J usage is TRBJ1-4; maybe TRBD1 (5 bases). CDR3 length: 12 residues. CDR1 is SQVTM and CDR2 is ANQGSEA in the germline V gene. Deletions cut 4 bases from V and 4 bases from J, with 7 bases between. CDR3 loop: CSVGGFNEKLFF. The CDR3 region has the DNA TGCAGCGTTGGGGGGTTTAATGAAAAACTGTTTTTT.

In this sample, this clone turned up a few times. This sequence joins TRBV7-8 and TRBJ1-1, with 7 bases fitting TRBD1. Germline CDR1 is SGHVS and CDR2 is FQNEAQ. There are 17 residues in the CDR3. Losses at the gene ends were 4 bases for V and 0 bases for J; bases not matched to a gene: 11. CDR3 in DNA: TGTGCCAGCAGCTCACCTCACAGGGGCGAAATGAACACTGAAGCTTTCTTT. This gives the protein CASSSPHRGEMNTEAFF.

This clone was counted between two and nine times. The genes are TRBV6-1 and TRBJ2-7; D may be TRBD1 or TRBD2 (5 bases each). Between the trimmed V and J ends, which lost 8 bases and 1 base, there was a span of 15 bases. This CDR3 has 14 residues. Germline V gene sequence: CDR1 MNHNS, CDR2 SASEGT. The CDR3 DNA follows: TGTGCCAGCTTTTCCGGGACGGCTTCCTACGAGCAGTACTTC. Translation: CASFSGTASYEQYF.

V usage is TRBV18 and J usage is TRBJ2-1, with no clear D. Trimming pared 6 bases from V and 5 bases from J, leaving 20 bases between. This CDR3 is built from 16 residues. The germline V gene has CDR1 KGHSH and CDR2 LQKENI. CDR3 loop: CASSYSRGRSNNEQFF. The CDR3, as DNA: TGTGCCAGCTCTTACTCTCGTGGCAGATCCAACAATGAGCAGTTCTTC.